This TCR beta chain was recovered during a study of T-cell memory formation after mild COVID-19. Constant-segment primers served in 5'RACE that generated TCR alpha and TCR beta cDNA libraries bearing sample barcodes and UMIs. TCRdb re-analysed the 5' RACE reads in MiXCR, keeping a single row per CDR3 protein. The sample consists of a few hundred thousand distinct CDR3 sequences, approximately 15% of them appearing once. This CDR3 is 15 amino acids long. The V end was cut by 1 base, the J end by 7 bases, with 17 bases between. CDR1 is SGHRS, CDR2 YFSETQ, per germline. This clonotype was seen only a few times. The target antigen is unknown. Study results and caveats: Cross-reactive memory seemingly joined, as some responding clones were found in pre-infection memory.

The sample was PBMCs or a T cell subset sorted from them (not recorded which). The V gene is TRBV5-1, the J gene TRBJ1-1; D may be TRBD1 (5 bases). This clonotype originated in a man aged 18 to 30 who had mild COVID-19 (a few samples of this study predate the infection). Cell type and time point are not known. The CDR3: CASSLMGREMGEAFF. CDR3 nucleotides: TGCGCCAGCAGCTTGATGGGCAGGGAAATGGGTGAAGCTTTCTTT.